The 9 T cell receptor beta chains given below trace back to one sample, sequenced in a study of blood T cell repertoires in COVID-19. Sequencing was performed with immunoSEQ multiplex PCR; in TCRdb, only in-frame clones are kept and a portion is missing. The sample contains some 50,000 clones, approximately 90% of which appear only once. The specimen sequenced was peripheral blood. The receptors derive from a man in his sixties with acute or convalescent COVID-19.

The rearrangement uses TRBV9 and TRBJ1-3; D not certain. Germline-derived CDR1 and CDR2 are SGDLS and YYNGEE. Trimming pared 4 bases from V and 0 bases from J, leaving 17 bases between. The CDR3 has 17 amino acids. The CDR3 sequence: CASSRGLFSASGNTIYF. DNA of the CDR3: TGTGCCAGCAGCCGGGGTCTCTTTTCCGCCTCTGGAAACACCATATATTTT.

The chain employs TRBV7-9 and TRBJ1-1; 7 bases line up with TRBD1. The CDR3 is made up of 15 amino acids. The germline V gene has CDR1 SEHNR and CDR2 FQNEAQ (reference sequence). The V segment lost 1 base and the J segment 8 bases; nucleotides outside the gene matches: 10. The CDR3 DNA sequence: TGTGCCAGCAGCTTAGGGGCTACAGGGGACCCCGAAGCTTTCTTT. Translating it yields CASSLGATGDPEAFF.

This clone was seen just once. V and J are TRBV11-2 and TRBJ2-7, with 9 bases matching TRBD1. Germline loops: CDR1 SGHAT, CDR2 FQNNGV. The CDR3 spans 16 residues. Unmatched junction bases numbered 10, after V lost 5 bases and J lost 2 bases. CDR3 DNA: TGTGCCAGCAGCGTAAACAGGGGGCGTTCTCCCTACGAGCAGTACTTC. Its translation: CASSVNRGRSPYEQYF.

The CDR3 loop is CASSVDYGDYEQYF. CDR3 in DNA: TGTGCCAGCAGCGTAGACTACGGGGACTACGAGCAGTACTTC. This chain uses TRBV9 with TRBJ2-7; a weak D match, TRBD2 (5 bases). V lost 0 bases and J 3 bases, leaving 10 bases between the germline ends. CDR1 and CDR2 from the germline V gene are SGDLS and YYNGEE. The CDR3 has 14 residues.

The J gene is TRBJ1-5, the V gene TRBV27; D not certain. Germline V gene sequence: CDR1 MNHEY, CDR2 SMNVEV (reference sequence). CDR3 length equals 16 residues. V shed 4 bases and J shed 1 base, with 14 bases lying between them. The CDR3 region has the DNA TGTGCCAGCAGTTCCTTATCCGGGATAAGCAATCAGCCCCAGCATTTT. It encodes CASSSLSGISNQPQHF.

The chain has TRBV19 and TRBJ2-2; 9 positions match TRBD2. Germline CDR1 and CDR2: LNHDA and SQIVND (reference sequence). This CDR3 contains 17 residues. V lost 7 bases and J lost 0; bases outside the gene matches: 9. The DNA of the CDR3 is TGTGCCAGTACCCGTCGGGCGGGGGGGTCGAACACCGGGGAGCTGTTTTTT. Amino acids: CASTRRAGGSNTGELFF.

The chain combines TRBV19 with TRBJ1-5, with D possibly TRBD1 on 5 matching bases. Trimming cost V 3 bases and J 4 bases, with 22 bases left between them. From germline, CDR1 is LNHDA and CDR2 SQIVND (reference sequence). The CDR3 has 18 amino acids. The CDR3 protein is CASSILDTTGVRNQPQHF. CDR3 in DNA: TGTGCCAGTAGTATCCTCGATACCACGGGGGTAAGGAATCAGCCCCAGCATTTT.

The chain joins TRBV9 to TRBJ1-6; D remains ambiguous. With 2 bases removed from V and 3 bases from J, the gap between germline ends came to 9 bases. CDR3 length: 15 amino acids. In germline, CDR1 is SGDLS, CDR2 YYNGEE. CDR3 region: CASSVSQLYNSPLHF. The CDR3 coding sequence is TGTGCCAGCAGCGTGTCACAGCTCTATAATTCACCCCTCCACTTT. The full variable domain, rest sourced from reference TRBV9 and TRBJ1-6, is DSGVTQTPKHLITATGQRVTLRCSPRSGDLSVYWYQQSLDQGLQFLIQYYNGEERAKGNILERFSAQQFPDLHSELNLSSLELGDSALYFCASSVSQLYNSPLHFGNGTRLTVT.

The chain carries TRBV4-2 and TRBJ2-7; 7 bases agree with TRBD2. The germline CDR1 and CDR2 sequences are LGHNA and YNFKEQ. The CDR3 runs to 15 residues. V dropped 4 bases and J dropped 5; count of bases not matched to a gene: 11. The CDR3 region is CASSPPSSGRNEQYF. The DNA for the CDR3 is TGTGCCAGCAGCCCACCCTCCTCCGGGAGGAACGAGCAGTACTTC.